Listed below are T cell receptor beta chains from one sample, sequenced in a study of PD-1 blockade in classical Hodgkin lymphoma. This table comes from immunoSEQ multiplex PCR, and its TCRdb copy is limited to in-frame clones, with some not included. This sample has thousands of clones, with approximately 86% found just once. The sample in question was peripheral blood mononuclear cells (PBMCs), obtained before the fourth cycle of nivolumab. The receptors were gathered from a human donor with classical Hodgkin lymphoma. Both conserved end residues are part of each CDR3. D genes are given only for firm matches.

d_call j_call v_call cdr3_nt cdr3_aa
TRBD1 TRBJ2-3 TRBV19 TGTGCCAGTAGTATTGGGACAGATTCCACAGATACGCAGTATTTT CASSIGTDSTDTQYF
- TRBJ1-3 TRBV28 TGTGCCAGCAGTTCCCAGGGAGGAAACACCATATATTTT CASSSQGGNTIYF
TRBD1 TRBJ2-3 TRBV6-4 TGTGCCAGCAGTGACGGACAGGGTTTAATGACAGATACGCAGTATTTT CASSDGQGLMTDTQYF
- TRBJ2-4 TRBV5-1 TGCGCCAGCAGAGAGGCTTTAGCCAAAAACATTCAGTACTTC CASREALAKNIQYF
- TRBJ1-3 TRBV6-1 TGTGCCAGCTCTCGCGGACCTGGAAACACCATATATTTT CASSRGPGNTIYF
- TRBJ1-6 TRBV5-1 TGCGCCAGCAGCTTGTCGGGGTACTATAATTCACCCCTCCACTTT CASSLSGYYNSPLHF
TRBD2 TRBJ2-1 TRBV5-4 TGTGCCAGCAGCTTGCGTAGCGGGTACTACAATGAGCAGTTCTTC CASSLRSGYYNEQFF
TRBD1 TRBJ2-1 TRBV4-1 TGCGCCAGCAGGCCCCCGGGCAGGGGGCCTTACAATGAGCAGTTCTTC CASRPPGRGPYNEQFF
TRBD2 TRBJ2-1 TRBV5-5 TGTGCCAGCAGCTTGGGGGCTAGCGGTCGTTACAATGAGCAGTTCTTC CASSLGASGRYNEQFF
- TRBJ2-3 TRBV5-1 TGCGCCAGCAGCCCATCCCCGGCTCGAAAGATGACAGATACGCAGTATTTT CASSPSPARKMTDTQYF
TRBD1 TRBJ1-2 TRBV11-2 TGTGCCAGCAGCTTGGGACAGGGAAACTATGGCTACACCTTC CASSLGQGNYGYTF
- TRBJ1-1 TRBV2 TGTGCCAGCAGTGAAATTATCTTTGATATGAACACTGAAGCTTTCTTT CASSEIIFDMNTEAFF
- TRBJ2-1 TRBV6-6 TGTGCCAGCAGTTACTCCAGGGTCTACAATGAGCAGTTCTTC CASSYSRVYNEQFF
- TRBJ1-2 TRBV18 TGTGCCAGCTCACCCCTCAACTATGGCTACACCTTC CASSPLNYGYTF
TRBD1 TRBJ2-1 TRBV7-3 TGTGCCAGCATGGAGGGACAGGGAAGGTTTAATGAGCAGTTCTTC CASMEGQGRFNEQFF